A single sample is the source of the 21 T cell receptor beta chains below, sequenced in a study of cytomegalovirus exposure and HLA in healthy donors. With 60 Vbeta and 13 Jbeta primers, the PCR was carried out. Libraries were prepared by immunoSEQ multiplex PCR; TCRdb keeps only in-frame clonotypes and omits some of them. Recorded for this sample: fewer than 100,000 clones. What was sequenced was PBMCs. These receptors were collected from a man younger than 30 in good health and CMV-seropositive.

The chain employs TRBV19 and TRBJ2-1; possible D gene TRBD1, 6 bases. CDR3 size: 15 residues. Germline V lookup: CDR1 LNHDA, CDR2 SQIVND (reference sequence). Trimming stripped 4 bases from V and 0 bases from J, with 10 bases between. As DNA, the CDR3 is TGTGCCAGTAGTAAACAGGGACCCTCCTACAATGAGCAGTTCTTC. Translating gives CASSKQGPSYNEQFF. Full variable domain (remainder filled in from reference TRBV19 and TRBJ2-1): DGGITQSPKYLFRKEGQNVTLSCEQNLNHDAMYWYRQDPGQGLRLIYYSQIVNDFQKGDIAEGYSVSREKKESFPLTVTSAQKNPTAFYLCASSKQGPSYNEQFFGPGTRLTVL.

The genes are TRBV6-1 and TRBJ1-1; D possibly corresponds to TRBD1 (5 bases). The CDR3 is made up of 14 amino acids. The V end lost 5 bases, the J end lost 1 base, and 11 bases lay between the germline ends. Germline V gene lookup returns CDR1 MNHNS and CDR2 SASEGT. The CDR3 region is CASSLKGENTEAFF. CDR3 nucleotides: TGTGCCAGCAGTCTCAAAGGGGAGAACACTGAAGCTTTCTTT.

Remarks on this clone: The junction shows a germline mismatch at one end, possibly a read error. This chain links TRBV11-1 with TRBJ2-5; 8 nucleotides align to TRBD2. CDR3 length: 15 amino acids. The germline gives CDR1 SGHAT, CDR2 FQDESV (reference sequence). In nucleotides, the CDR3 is TGTGCCAGCAGCCTCCCCGCTAGCGGGTGGGAGACCCAGCACTTC. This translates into CASSLPASGWETQHF.

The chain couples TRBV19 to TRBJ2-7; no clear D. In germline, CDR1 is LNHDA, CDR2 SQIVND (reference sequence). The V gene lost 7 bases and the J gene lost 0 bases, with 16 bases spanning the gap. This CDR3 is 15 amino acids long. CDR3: CASTPSTEPSYEQYF. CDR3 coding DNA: TGTGCCAGTACCCCCTCCACAGAGCCCTCCTACGAGCAGTACTTC.

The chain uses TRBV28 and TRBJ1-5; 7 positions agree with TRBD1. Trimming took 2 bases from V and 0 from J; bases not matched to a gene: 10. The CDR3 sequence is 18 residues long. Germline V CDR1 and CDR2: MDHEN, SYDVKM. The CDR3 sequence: CASSLSFGTEYSNQPQHF. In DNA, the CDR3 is TGTGCCAGCAGTTTAAGTTTCGGGACAGAGTATAGCAATCAGCCCCAGCATTTT.

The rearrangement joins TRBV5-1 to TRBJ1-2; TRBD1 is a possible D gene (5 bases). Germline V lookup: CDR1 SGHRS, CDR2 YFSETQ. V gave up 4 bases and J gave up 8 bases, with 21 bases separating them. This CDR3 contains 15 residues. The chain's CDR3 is CASSPTGTVQMGYTF. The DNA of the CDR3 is TGCGCCAGCAGCCCTACCGGGACTGTGCAAATGGGCTACACCTTC. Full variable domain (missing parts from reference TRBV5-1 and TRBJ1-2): KAGVTQTPRYLIKTRGQQVTLSCSPISGHRSVSWYQQTPGQGLQFLFEYFSETQRNKGNFPGRFSGRQFSNSRSEMNVSTLELGDSALYLCASSPTGTVQMGYTFGSGTRLTVV.

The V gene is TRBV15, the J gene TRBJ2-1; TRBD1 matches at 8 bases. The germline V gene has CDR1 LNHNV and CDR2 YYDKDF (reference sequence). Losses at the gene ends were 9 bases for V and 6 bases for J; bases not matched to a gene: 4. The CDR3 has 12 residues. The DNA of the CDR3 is TGTGCCACTCACGGACAGGGCAATGAGCAGTTCTTC. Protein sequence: CATHGQGNEQFF.

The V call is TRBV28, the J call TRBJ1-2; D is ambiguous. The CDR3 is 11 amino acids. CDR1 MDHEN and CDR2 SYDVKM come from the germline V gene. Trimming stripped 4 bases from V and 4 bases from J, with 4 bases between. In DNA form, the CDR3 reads TGTGCCAGCAGTTCAGTCTATGGCTACACCTTC. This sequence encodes CASSSVYGYTF.

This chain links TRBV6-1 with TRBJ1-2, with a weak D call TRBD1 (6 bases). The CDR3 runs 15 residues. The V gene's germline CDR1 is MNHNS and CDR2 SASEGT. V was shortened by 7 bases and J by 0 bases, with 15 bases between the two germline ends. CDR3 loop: CASINDRTANYGYTF. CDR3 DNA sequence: TGTGCCAGCATTAACGACAGGACAGCTAACTATGGCTACACCTTC.

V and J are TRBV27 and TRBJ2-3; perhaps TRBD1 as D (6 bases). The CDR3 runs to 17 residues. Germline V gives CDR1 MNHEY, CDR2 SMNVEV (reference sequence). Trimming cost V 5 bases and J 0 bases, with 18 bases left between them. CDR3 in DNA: TGTGCCAGCAGTCCGGAGTCAGGGGAAATTAGCACAGATACGCAGTATTTT. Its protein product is CASSPESGEISTDTQYF.

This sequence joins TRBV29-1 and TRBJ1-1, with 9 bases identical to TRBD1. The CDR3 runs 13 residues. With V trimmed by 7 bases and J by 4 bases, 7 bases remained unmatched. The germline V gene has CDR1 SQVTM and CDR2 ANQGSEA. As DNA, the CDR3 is TGCAGCGGCGACAGGGGGATTGGCACTGAAGCTTTCTTT. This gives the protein CSGDRGIGTEAFF.

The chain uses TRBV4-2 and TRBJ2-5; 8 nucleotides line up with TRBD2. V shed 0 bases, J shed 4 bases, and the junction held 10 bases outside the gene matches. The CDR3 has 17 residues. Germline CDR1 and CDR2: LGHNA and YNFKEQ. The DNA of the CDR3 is TGTGCCAGCAGCCAAGATCCGGGGCGGGGGGAAGGAGAGACCCAGTACTTC. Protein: CASSQDPGRGEGETQYF.

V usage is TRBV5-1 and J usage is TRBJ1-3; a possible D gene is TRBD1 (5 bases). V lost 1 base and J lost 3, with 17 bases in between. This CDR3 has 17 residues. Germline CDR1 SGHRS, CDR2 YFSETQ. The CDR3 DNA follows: TGCGCCAGCAGCTTGTCCTCCGGGGGTTCTTTTGGAAACACCATATATTTT. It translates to CASSLSSGGSFGNTIYF.

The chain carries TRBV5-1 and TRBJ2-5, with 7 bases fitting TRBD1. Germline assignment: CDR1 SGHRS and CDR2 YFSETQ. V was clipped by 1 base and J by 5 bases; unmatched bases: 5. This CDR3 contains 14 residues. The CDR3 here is CASSLNRGGETQYF. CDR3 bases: TGCGCCAGCAGCTTGAACAGGGGTGGGGAGACCCAGTACTTC. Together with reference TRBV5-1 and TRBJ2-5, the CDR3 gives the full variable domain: KAGVTQTPRYLIKTRGQQVTLSCSPISGHRSVSWYQQTPGQGLQFLFEYFSETQRNKGNFPGRFSGRQFSNSRSEMNVSTLELGDSALYLCASSLNRGGETQYFGPGTRLLVL.

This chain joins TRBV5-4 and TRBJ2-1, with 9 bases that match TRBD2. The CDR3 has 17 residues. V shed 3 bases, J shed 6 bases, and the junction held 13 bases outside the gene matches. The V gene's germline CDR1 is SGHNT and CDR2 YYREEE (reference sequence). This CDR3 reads CASSWKPLAGRSNEQFF. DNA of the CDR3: TGTGCCAGCAGCTGGAAGCCTCTAGCGGGAAGAAGCAATGAGCAGTTCTTC. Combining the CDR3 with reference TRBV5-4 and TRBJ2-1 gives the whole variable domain ETGVTQSPTHLIKTRGQQVTLRCSSQSGHNTVSWYQQALGQGPQFIFQYYREEENGRGNFPPRFSGLQFPNYSSELNVNALELDDSALYLCASSWKPLAGRSNEQFFGPGTRLTVL.

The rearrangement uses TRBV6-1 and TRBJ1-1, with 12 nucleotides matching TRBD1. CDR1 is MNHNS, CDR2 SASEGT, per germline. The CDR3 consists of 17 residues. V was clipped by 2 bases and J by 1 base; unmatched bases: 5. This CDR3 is CASSERGQGAGNTEAFF. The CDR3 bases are TGTGCCAGCAGTGAACGGGGACAGGGGGCTGGGAACACTGAAGCTTTCTTT.

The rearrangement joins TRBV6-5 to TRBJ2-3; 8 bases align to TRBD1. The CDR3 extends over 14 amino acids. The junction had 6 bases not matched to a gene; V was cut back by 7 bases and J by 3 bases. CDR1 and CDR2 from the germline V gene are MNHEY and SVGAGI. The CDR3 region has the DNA TGTGCCAGCACCCCAGGACAGGGAACAGATACGCAGTATTTT. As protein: CASTPGQGTDTQYF.

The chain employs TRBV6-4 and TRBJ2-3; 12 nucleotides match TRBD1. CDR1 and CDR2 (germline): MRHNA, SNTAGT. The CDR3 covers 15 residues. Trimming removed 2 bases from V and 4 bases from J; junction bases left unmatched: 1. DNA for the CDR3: TGTGCCAGCAGTGACGGGACAGGGGGCGCAGATACGCAGTATTTT. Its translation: CASSDGTGGADTQYF.

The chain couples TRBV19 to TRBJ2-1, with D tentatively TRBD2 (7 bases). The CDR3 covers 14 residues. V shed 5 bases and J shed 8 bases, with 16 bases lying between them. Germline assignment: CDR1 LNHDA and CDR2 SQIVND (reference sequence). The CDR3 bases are TGTGCCAGTAGTTTGAGGGGGGGAAAGGATGAGCAGTTCTTC. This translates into CASSLRGGKDEQFF.

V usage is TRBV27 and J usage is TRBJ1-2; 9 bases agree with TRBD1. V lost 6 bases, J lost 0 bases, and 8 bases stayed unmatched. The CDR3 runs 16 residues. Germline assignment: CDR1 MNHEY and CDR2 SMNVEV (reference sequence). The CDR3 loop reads CASSRDRVPTNYGYTF. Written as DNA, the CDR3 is TGTGCCAGCAGCAGGGACAGGGTCCCAACTAACTATGGCTACACCTTC.

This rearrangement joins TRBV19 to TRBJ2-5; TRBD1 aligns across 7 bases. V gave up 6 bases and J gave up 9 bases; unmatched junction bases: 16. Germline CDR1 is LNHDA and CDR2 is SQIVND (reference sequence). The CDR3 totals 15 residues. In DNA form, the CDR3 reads TGTGCCAGTAGCCCCAACCAGGGGGTGACAAGTCCCCAGTACTTC. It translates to CASSPNQGVTSPQYF. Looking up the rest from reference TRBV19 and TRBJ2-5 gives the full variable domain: DGGITQSPKYLFRKEGQNVTLSCEQNLNHDAMYWYRQDPGQGLRLIYYSQIVNDFQKGDIAEGYSVSREKKESFPLTVTSAQKNPTAFYLCASSPNQGVTSPQYFGPGTRLLVL.